This note documents a single TCR beta chain sequence. Its specificity is unknown. Primers: 60 Vbeta forward and 13 Jbeta reverse. Repertoires were generated with immunoSEQ multiplex PCR, while TCRdb's copy carries only in-frame clones and drops some. Here the sample spans 200,000 or so clones, 75% to 85% being singletons. The sample originates from a study of cytomegalovirus exposure and HLA in healthy donors. Study at large: The study placed 70% to 90% of its roughly 430 genotyped donors in the Caucasian-associated ancestry cluster.

Findings of the study overall: The authors listed 164 TCR beta chains as cytomegalovirus-associated. A later analysis linked a missense DCLRE1C variant to TCR beta V- and J-gene trimming. In a later analysis, several top co-occurrence clusters appeared linked to parvovirus B19, influenza, CMV and Epstein-Barr virus.

Germline-derived CDR1 and CDR2 are GTSNPN and SVGIG (reference sequence). With 3 bases clipped from V and 7 bases from J, the junction kept 21 bases outside the gene matches. This CDR3 has 19 residues. Sequencing used PBMCs. This sequence was found in a woman under 30 in good health and CMV-seropositive. The chain employs TRBV30 and TRBJ2-5; 12 bases are a match to TRBD2. CDR3 in DNA: TGTGCCTGGAGGGGACCGACTAGCGGGGGCGCTTCCCAGGTGGGGACCCAGTACTTC. It yields the protein CAWRGPTSGGASQVGTQYF. The whole variable domain, remainder taken from reference TRBV30 and TRBJ2-5, is SQTIHQWPATLVQPVGSPLSLECTVEGTSNPNLYWYRQAAGRGLQLLFYSVGIGQISSEVPQNLSASRPQDRQFILSSKKLLLSDSGFYLCAWRGPTSGGASQVGTQYFGPGTRLLVL.